The source of this T cell receptor beta chain is a study of blood T cells in healthy people across ages. Overall study findings and caveats: Calculation of diversity from one million T cells yielded estimates considered to be underestimates. It was not known whether donors were CMV positive (a possible confounder of expanded clonotype changes).

The V gene's germline CDR1 is SGHRS and CDR2 YFSETQ. The V end was cut by 0 bases, the J end by 6 bases, with 19 bases between. The length of the CDR3 is 17 residues. Healthy Caucasians from Russia aged roughly 6 to 90 served as donors. For the second PCR, which ran for roughly 6 to 12 cycles, a sample-barcoded 5' primer and a J-beta primer mix were used. TCRdb passed the 5' RACE reads through MiXCR, listing each CDR3 protein once. This sample has 1.5 million to 2 million distinct CDR3 sequences, with roughly 30% found just once. With respect to this clonotype: Its cognate antigen is unknown.

The receptor was derived from a woman under 40 in good health. The sample consisted of blood. The rearrangement uses TRBV5-1 and TRBJ2-1; D is possibly TRBD1 (8 bases). The CDR3 DNA is TGCGCCAGCAGCTTGGCCCAGGGAGGGGACAGGAGCAATGAGCAGTTCTTC. This gives the protein CASSLAQGGDRSNEQFF. The full variable domain, in which reference TRBV5-1 and TRBJ2-1 provide the parts outside the CDR3, is KAGVTQTPRYLIKTRGQQVTLSCSPISGHRSVSWYQQTPGQGLQFLFEYFSETQRNKGNFPGRFSGRQFSNSRSEMNVSTLELGDSALYLCASSLAQGGDRSNEQFFGPGTRLTVL.